This T cell receptor (beta chain) was sequenced during a study of T cell repertoires in cytomegalovirus infection. Overall study: It can be stated that public TCR beta signatures indicated CMV infection as well as a matching HLA type.

The CDR3 is 14 residues long. The V end was cut by 8 bases, the J end by 5 bases, with 18 bases between. Per germline, CDR1 LNHDA and CDR2 SQIVND (reference sequence). Study observations and caveats: The ex vivo response showed dominance by HLA-C-restricted CMV-specific TCR beta clonotypes.

TCRdb used MiXCR to reprocess the reads, holding one entry per CDR3 protein. Of about 230,000 distinct CDR3 sequences in the sample, 5% to 8.5% were seen once. About this clonotype: No antigen is known for it.

The TCR was taken from a human donor in good health (CMV status not recorded). Some clones in this sample may be carry-over from other donors' samples. The rearrangement links TRBV19 to TRBJ1-1, with unresolved D. Sequenced material: PBMCs. The CDR3 sequence is CASLPSDLGTEAFF. The CDR3 DNA reads as TGTGCCAGTCTTCCATCGGACCTCGGGACTGAAGCTTTCTTT.